This T cell receptor beta chain was captured by sequencing in a study of OX40 agonist ivuxolimab in advanced cancers. Background on the study: Checkpoint inhibitors had been given previously to about 38% of patients.

Germline values: CDR1 SGHNT, CDR2 YYREEE (reference sequence). The CDR3 has 15 residues. The V and J ends lost 4 bases and 3 bases respectively, with 13 bases between them. Produced via immunoSEQ multiplex PCR; TCRdb's table is partial and in-frame only. This table has tens of thousands of clones, roughly 86% appearing once. About this clone itself: What it binds is not known.

Study results and caveats: At 0.1 to 3.0 mg/kg and by week 6, clonal expansion occurred in CD4+ and CD8+ blood T cells. Relative to CD4+ cells, CD8+ T cells on average had more expanded clones.

The rearrangement joins TRBV5-4 to TRBJ2-2; TRBD1 is a possible D gene (5 bases). This clonotype was obtained from an adult with an advanced solid tumor such as melanoma, head and neck, liver or kidney cancer. The material was CD4+ or CD8+ T cells sorted from blood, obtained in a trial of the OX40 agonist ivuxolimab. DNA of the CDR3: TGTGCCAGCAGCGGGGAAAGGGGATACACCGGGGAGCTGTTTTTT. Translating gives CASSGERGYTGELFF.